This T cell receptor (beta chain) appears in the sequencing data of a study of beta chain features in type 1 diabetes. Whole-study findings and limits: High-TCR-expressing cells could be over-represented by cDNA sequencing.

This clone was detected only once. Its antigen is currently unknown. Expressed TCRB transcripts were sequenced, since all the RNA that had been isolated was reverse transcribed. Some clones are missing from TCRdb's copy, which holds only in-frame ones; the method was immunoSEQ multiplex PCR. The table records hundreds of thousands of clones, around 30% of them present only once. Sequenced material: naive CD4+ T cells from blood. The TCR was taken from a young man in good health.

The CDR3 coding sequence is TGCGCCAGCAGCTTGGGGGACAGCTGGTACGAGCAGTACTTC. This translates into CASSLGDSWYEQYF. V and J are TRBV5-1 and TRBJ2-7, with 7 bases lining up with TRBD1. The CDR3 consists of 14 residues. Germline loops: CDR1 SGHRS, CDR2 YFSETQ. Germline trimming cut 0 bases from V and 4 bases from J; bases unmatched to any gene: 4.